What follows are 22 T cell receptor beta chains derived from one specimen sequenced in a study of blood T cell repertoires in COVID-19. TCRdb keeps only in-frame clones here, not all; method: immunoSEQ multiplex PCR. The sample contains some 270,000 clones, 89% of which appear only once. Material: peripheral blood. These receptors were obtained from a woman between 35 and 50 years old who had recovered from COVID-19.

The chain recombines TRBV11-3 with TRBJ1-5; weak D call: TRBD1 (6 bases). Trimming stripped 0 bases from V and 3 bases from J, with 21 bases between. The CDR3 spans 19 residues. Germline V CDR1 and CDR2: SGHNT, YENEEA. The CDR3 here is CASSLDKFLLDSSNQPQHF. The CDR3 bases are TGTGCCAGCAGCTTAGATAAGTTCCTGTTGGACAGTTCCAATCAGCCCCAGCATTTT.

The V gene is TRBV4-2, the J gene TRBJ1-2; D not resolved. This CDR3 region has 15 residues. V lost 1 base to trimming and J lost 0 bases, with 9 bases between them. Germline values: CDR1 LGHNA, CDR2 YNFKEQ. The chain's CDR3 is CASSQGTGANYGYTF. For the CDR3, the DNA is TGTGCCAGCAGCCAAGGGACTGGCGCTAACTATGGCTACACCTTC.

The rearrangement joins TRBV3-1 (or the pseudogene TRBV3-2) to TRBJ2-5; D might be TRBD2 (6 bases). CDR1 and CDR2 (germline): LGHDT, YNNKEL (reference sequence). The CDR3 is made up of 12 amino acids. The V and J ends lost 5 bases and 9 bases respectively, with 13 bases between them. The DNA of the CDR3 is TGTGCCAGCAGCGTCCGGGGGTTCGCCCAGTACTTC. Amino acids: CASSVRGFAQYF.

This chain connects TRBV5-6 to TRBJ2-3; 9 bases agree with TRBD1. Trimming removed 0 bases from V and 7 bases from J; junction bases left unmatched: 9. This CDR3 comprises 16 residues. Per germline, CDR1 SGHDT and CDR2 YYEEEE. CDR3 region: CASSLVGGTGKYTQYF. The DNA for the CDR3 is TGTGCCAGCAGCTTGGTCGGCGGGACAGGGAAATATACGCAGTATTTT. Combining the CDR3 with reference TRBV5-6 and TRBJ2-3 gives the whole variable domain DAGVTQSPTHLIKTRGQQVTLRCSPKSGHDTVSWYQQALGQGPQFIFQYYEEEERQRGNFPDRFSGHQFPNYSSELNVNALLLGDSALYLCASSLVGGTGKYTQYFGPGTRLTVL.

The chain recombines TRBV2 with TRBJ2-7, with D perhaps TRBD1 (5 bases). The V and J ends lost 1 base and 5 bases respectively, with 9 bases between them. CDR1 and CDR2 from the germline V gene are SNHLY and FYNNEI. CDR3 size: 13 residues. CDR3 loop: CASSEVWGDEQYF. DNA for the CDR3: TGTGCCAGCAGTGAAGTTTGGGGCGACGAGCAGTACTTC.

The J gene is TRBJ2-3, the V gene TRBV7-9; TRBD1 matches 7 bases. The trim removed 5 bases at V and 5 bases at J, leaving 13 bases unmatched. Germline CDR1 SEHNR, CDR2 FQNEAQ (reference sequence). This CDR3 is 16 amino acids long. CDR3 bases: TGTGCCAGCAGCCCGTACCAGGGGGTTACGGGAGATACGCAGTATTTT. Translated, it gives CASSPYQGVTGDTQYF.

The CDR3 DNA sequence: TGTGCCAGCAGCCAGGGTGGGGTCACAGATACGCAGTATTTT. This codes for CASSQGGVTDTQYF. This chain links TRBV7-3 with TRBJ2-3, with a possible D match to TRBD1 (5 bases). The CDR3 is made up of 14 amino acids. V lost 5 bases, J lost 2 bases, and 11 bases lay in between. CDR1 is SGHTA, CDR2 FQGTGA, per germline.

The chain joins TRBV19 to TRBJ1-4; D possibly corresponds to TRBD1 (6 bases). The V end lost 9 bases, the J end lost 4 bases, and 12 bases lay between the germline ends. The CDR3 runs 13 residues. Germline CDR1 reads LNHDA; CDR2 reads SQIVND (reference sequence). CDR3 residues: CASRGRDNEKLFF. CDR3 DNA: TGTGCCAGCAGGGGCAGGGATAATGAAAAACTGTTTTTT.

The chain combines TRBV5-6 with TRBJ2-1, with D unclear. Germline loops: CDR1 SGHDT, CDR2 YYEEEE. The CDR3 is 12 amino acids. With 4 bases removed from V and 6 bases from J, the gap between germline ends came to 8 bases. The CDR3 nucleotides are TGTGCCAGCAGCGTTAGTCCCAATGAGCAGTTCTTC. This encodes CASSVSPNEQFF. Combining the CDR3 with reference TRBV5-6 and TRBJ2-1 gives the whole variable domain DAGVTQSPTHLIKTRGQQVTLRCSPKSGHDTVSWYQQALGQGPQFIFQYYEEEERQRGNFPDRFSGHQFPNYSSELNVNALLLGDSALYLCASSVSPNEQFFGPGTRLTVL.

The V call is TRBV15, the J call TRBJ2-3, with 7 positions matching TRBD2. V gave up 11 bases and J gave up 4 bases; unmatched junction bases: 9. This CDR3 has 13 amino acids. Looked up from germline, CDR1 is LNHNV and CDR2 is YYDKDF (reference sequence). The CDR3 loop is CAEAGDPADTQYF. In nucleotides, the CDR3 is TGTGCCGAGGCGGGAGATCCCGCAGATACGCAGTATTTT.

The rearrangement links TRBV3-1 (or the pseudogene TRBV3-2) to TRBJ2-7, with a tentative D call TRBD2 (5 bases). Germline CDR1 and CDR2: LGHDT and YNNKEL (reference sequence). The CDR3 loop spans 14 amino acids. V shed 0 bases and J shed 1 base, with 7 bases lying between them. The CDR3 DNA sequence: TGTGCCAGCAGCCAAGAGGGAGCTTCCTACGAGCAGTACTTC. It specifies CASSQEGASYEQYF.

The CDR3 protein is CASKFLRGSRNQPQHF. In DNA, the CDR3 is TGTGCCAGTAAGTTCCTCAGGGGGTCGCGCAATCAGCCCCAGCATTTT. The chain uses TRBV19 and TRBJ1-5; TRBD1 matches 7 bases. This CDR3 has 16 residues. In germline, CDR1 is LNHDA, CDR2 SQIVND (reference sequence). The V and J ends lost 7 bases and 2 bases, in that order; junction bases with no gene match: 11.

CDR3 amino acids: CASTRGQNSGNTIYF. The CDR3 nucleotides read TGTGCCAGTACCCGGGGACAGAACTCTGGAAACACCATATATTTT. The rearrangement links TRBV19 to TRBJ1-3; the match to TRBD1 covers 7 bases. CDR3 length: 15 amino acids. Germline trimming cut 7 bases from V and 0 bases from J; bases unmatched to any gene: 6. Germline-derived CDR1 and CDR2 are LNHDA and SQIVND (reference sequence).

The chain joins TRBV6-5 to TRBJ1-6; TRBD1 is a possible D gene (6 bases). CDR3 length: 13 residues. Trimming took off 2 bases at V and 9 bases at J, with 8 bases between the two ends. Germline V lookup: CDR1 MNHEY, CDR2 SVGAGI. CDR3 protein: CASSYIRGSPLHF. CDR3 nucleotide sequence: TGTGCCAGCAGTTACATCAGGGGTTCACCCCTCCACTTT.

This sequence joins TRBV10-3 and TRBJ2-7, with 7 bases aligning to TRBD1. The J segment lost 2 bases and the V segment lost 6 bases, leaving 1 base of the junction unmatched. Germline CDR1 is ENHRY and CDR2 is SYGVKD. The CDR3 is 12 amino acids. In DNA, the CDR3 is TGTGCCATCAGGGGACAGACCTACGAGCAGTACTTC. It is translated as CAIRGQTYEQYF.

This clone is a singleton in its sample. J is TRBJ2-1 and V is TRBV18; no clear D gene. This CDR3 is built from 11 residues. The germline V and J ends were trimmed by 4 bases and 8 bases, with 6 bases remaining between them. Germline assignment: CDR1 KGHSH and CDR2 LQKENI. The CDR3 is CASSRTYEQFF. The CDR3 nucleotides read TGTGCCAGCTCACGCACTTATGAGCAGTTCTTC.

The chain couples TRBV28 to TRBJ2-7, with TRBD2 as a possible D gene (5 bases). V lost 1 base and J 6 bases, leaving 7 bases between the germline ends. Germline CDR1 MDHEN, CDR2 SYDVKM. The CDR3 extends over 12 amino acids. This CDR3 is CASSLSGGEQYV. Written as DNA, the CDR3 is TGTGCCAGCAGTTTATCAGGAGGCGAGCAGTACGTC.

The chain has TRBV23-1 and TRBJ1-2; 8 nucleotides line up with TRBD1. Being an ORF, TRBV23-1 has a function that is uncertain. After removal of 4 bases from V and 8 bases from J, the junction contained 12 bases not matched to a gene. There are 15 residues in the CDR3. CDR3 in amino acids: CASSLFPGGEGGYTF. The CDR3 DNA follows: TGCGCCAGCAGTCTTTTTCCAGGGGGCGAGGGAGGCTACACCTTC.

CDR3 sequence: CASSVAGGPDTQYF. Here the CDR3 DNA reads TGTGCCAGCAGCGTAGCCGGGGGTCCAGATACGCAGTATTTT. The J gene is TRBJ2-3, the V gene TRBV9; D might be TRBD2 (6 bases). This CDR3 has 14 amino acids. Germline CDR1 is SGDLS and CDR2 is YYNGEE. Deletions cut 0 bases from V and 4 bases from J, with 9 bases between. Drawing the rest from reference TRBV9 and TRBJ2-3, the complete variable domain is DSGVTQTPKHLITATGQRVTLRCSPRSGDLSVYWYQQSLDQGLQFLIQYYNGEERAKGNILERFSAQQFPDLHSELNLSSLELGDSALYFCASSVAGGPDTQYFGPGTRLTVL.

V gene TRBV19 combines with J gene TRBJ2-3, with a tentative D call TRBD2 (6 bases). The V and J ends lost 5 bases and 10 bases respectively, with 28 bases between them. CDR1 LNHDA and CDR2 SQIVND come from the germline V gene (reference sequence). The CDR3 has 17 residues. The CDR3 loop is CASSFAQGRAGGIAQYF. CDR3 in DNA: TGTGCCAGTAGTTTCGCCCAGGGTAGGGCTGGGGGGATAGCGCAGTATTTT.

The chain is built from TRBV5-6 and TRBJ2-5, with a weak D call TRBD1 (6 bases). Deletions cut 0 bases from V and 4 bases from J, with 16 bases between. Germline V gene lookup returns CDR1 SGHDT and CDR2 YYEEEE. There are 16 residues in the CDR3. CDR3 bases: TGTGCCAGCAGCTTGGGAGGTGGGGCAGGGGTAGAGACCCAGTACTTC. Its protein is CASSLGGGAGVETQYF.

The CDR3 nucleotides are TGTGCCATCAGTGAGGCAGGGGCCCCCGGAGATACGCAGTATTTT. Translation gives CAISEAGAPGDTQYF. The chain couples TRBV10-3 to TRBJ2-3; possible D gene TRBD1, 6 bases. The V gene lost 2 bases and the J gene lost 5 bases, with 14 bases spanning the gap. From germline, CDR1 is ENHRY and CDR2 SYGVKD. This CDR3 is built from 15 residues.